This T cell receptor (beta chain) was recovered during a study of CD8 T cells in ankylosing spondylitis. Study-wide results and caveats: Apparently characteristic of ankylosing spondylitis blood was a TCR beta motif (roughly eight highly homologous variants).

At least ten counts were recorded for this clonotype. No antigen is known for it. From germline, CDR1 is KGHDR and CDR2 SFDVKD. Trimming shortened V by 0 bases and J by 5 bases, and 0 bases separated the two germline ends. This CDR3 comprises 11 residues. TCRdb redid the calling of the 5' RACE reads with MiXCR, one entry per CDR3 protein. This sample carries a few hundred thousand distinct CDR3 sequences, 7% to 9% of them seen once, and the ten largest clones take approximately 14%. Sequencing input: blood, either unsorted or a sorted T cell fraction (not recorded which). This receptor was identified in a male donor with ankylosing spondylitis. This chain joins TRBV24-1 and TRBJ2-5; D gene uncertain. The CDR3 protein is CATSDLETQYF. The CDR3 coding sequence is TGTGCCACCAGTGATTTGGAGACCCAGTACTTC.